One sample yielded the 13 T cell receptor beta chains listed below, sequenced in a study of OX40 agonist ivuxolimab in advanced cancers. Clones were sequenced by immunoSEQ multiplex PCR, and TCRdb holds only the in-frame ones, with some missing. The top ten clones hold 10% of a sample with 73,000 or so clones, roughly nine tenths of them seen once. This specimen was CD4+ or CD8+ T cells sorted from blood, taken in a trial of the OX40 agonist ivuxolimab. These receptors all come from an adult with an advanced solid tumor such as melanoma, head and neck, liver or kidney cancer.

The chain carries TRBV5-1 and TRBJ2-7; D may be TRBD1 (6 bases). The V and J ends lost 4 bases and 1 base respectively, with 18 bases between them. Germline V CDR1 and CDR2: SGHRS, YFSETQ. This CDR3 region has 16 residues. CDR3 protein: CASSGPQGFESYEQYF. In nucleotides, the CDR3 is TGCGCCAGCAGCGGGCCACAGGGATTCGAATCCTACGAGCAGTACTTC.

The genes are TRBV9 and TRBJ1-2; 7 bases match TRBD1. V lost 3 bases to trimming and J lost 5 bases; unmatched junction nucleotides: 7. Germline loops: CDR1 SGDLS, CDR2 YYNGEE. This CDR3 region has 14 residues. CDR3 sequence (DNA): TGTGCCAGCAGCGCTTGGGACAGTGGATATGGCTACACCTTC. This gives the protein CASSAWDSGYGYTF. Using reference TRBV9 and TRBJ1-2 for the parts outside the CDR3, the full variable domain is DSGVTQTPKHLITATGQRVTLRCSPRSGDLSVYWYQQSLDQGLQFLIQYYNGEERAKGNILERFSAQQFPDLHSELNLSSLELGDSALYFCASSAWDSGYGYTFGSGTRLTVV.

The chain employs TRBV2 and TRBJ2-7; the match to TRBD1 covers 9 bases. This CDR3 has 14 residues. Germline V gene sequence: CDR1 SNHLY, CDR2 FYNNEI. J gave up 5 bases and V 3 bases, and 5 bases lay outside the gene matches. In nucleotides, the CDR3 is TGTGCCAGCAGTGAGTGGACAGGGGCCCACGAGCAGTACTTC. It encodes CASSEWTGAHEQYF.

The chain is built from TRBV13 and TRBJ1-2, with 12 bases aligning to TRBD1. Germline V gives CDR1 PRHDT, CDR2 FYEKMQ (reference sequence). The junction had 6 bases not matched to a gene; V was cut back by 5 bases and J by 8 bases. This CDR3 has 14 residues. DNA of the CDR3: TGTGCCAGCAGCCTGGGACAGGGGGCGCGAGGCTACACCTTC. It is translated as CASSLGQGARGYTF.

The rearrangement joins TRBV11-2 to TRBJ2-1, with a weak D call TRBD2 (6 bases). The germline gives CDR1 SGHAT, CDR2 FQNNGV. This CDR3 is 13 amino acids long. The V and J ends lost 5 bases and 8 bases respectively, with 13 bases between them. For the CDR3, the DNA is TGTGCCAGCAGCGTCGGGACTCTTTATGAGCAGTTCTTC. Translating gives CASSVGTLYEQFF.

The chain couples TRBV7-9 to TRBJ1-1; maybe TRBD1 (6 bases). The CDR3 runs to 16 residues. Between the trimmed V and J ends, which lost 1 base and 0 bases, there was a span of 12 bases. From germline, CDR1 is SEHNR and CDR2 FQNEAQ (reference sequence). This chain's CDR3 is CASSLVDGGMNTEAFF. The CDR3, as DNA: TGTGCCAGCAGCTTAGTAGATGGGGGCATGAACACTGAAGCTTTCTTT.

This chain uses TRBV6-5 with TRBJ1-2, with no clear D. This CDR3 spans 13 amino acids. Looked up from germline, CDR1 is MNHEY and CDR2 is SVGAGI. Trimming pared 5 bases from V and 0 bases from J, leaving 7 bases between. This CDR3 reads CASSEDANYGYTF. The CDR3 DNA reads TGTGCCAGCAGTGAGGATGCTAACTATGGCTACACCTTC.

The count of this clone is one. V is TRBV5-5 and J is TRBJ1-3; D perhaps matches TRBD1 (6 bases). CDR1 and CDR2 (germline): SGHKS, YYEKEE (reference sequence). V lost 0 bases and J 2 bases, leaving 12 bases between the germline ends. The CDR3 has 16 residues. In nucleotides, the CDR3 is TGTGCCAGCAGCTTGGAACAGGGATGGACTGGAAACACCATATATTTT. This encodes CASSLEQGWTGNTIYF.

The chain joins TRBV4-1 to TRBJ1-1; 8 bases map to TRBD1. V trimming: 5 bases; J trimming: 0 bases; junction bases outside the gene matches: 5. CDR1 is MGHRA, CDR2 YSYEKL, per germline. The CDR3 runs 15 residues. CDR3 residues: CASSAGQGLNTEAFF. CDR3 nucleotide sequence: TGCGCCAGCAGCGCTGGACAGGGACTGAACACTGAAGCTTTCTTT.

This chain connects TRBV27 to TRBJ1-1; weak D call: TRBD1 (5 bases). The CDR3 extends over 13 amino acids. The V gene lost 4 bases and the J gene lost 8 bases, with 14 bases spanning the gap. CDR1 MNHEY and CDR2 SMNVEV come from the germline V gene (reference sequence). The CDR3 protein is CASSSPDTLEAFF. Written as DNA, the CDR3 is TGTGCCAGCAGTTCCCCGGACACCCTGGAAGCTTTCTTT.

CDR3 DNA: TGTGCCAGCAGCGTAGAGGGAGGACATCCCGTAGATACGCAGTATTTT. Translation gives CASSVEGGHPVDTQYF. This chain joins TRBV9 and TRBJ2-3, with D possibly TRBD2 on 6 matching bases. From germline, CDR1 is SGDLS and CDR2 YYNGEE. The V end lost 0 bases, the J end lost 5 bases, and 16 bases lay between the germline ends. CDR3 size: 16 residues.

V is TRBV11-2 and J is TRBJ1-6, with no clear D. The CDR3 has 14 residues. The germline V gene has CDR1 SGHAT and CDR2 FQNNGV. V lost 0 bases and J 9 bases, leaving 9 bases between the germline ends. The CDR3 nucleotides are TGTGCCAGCAGCTTAGATCACGGAATTTCACCCCTCCACTTT. It yields the protein CASSLDHGISPLHF.

This chain links TRBV5-1 with TRBJ1-2; 10 bases match TRBD1. Germline assignment: CDR1 SGHRS and CDR2 YFSETQ. The CDR3 consists of 17 residues. V trimming: 4 bases; J trimming: 8 bases; junction bases outside the gene matches: 17. CDR3 nucleotides: TGCGCCAGCAGCCAGGTCCGACAGGGGGCCGGAATCGAAGGCTACACCTTC. Translation: CASSQVRQGAGIEGYTF.